The T cell receptor (beta chain) described here comes from a study of immune heterogeneity within non-small cell lung tumors. Bulk tumor genomic DNA, 500 to 650 ng per sample, was the template. Surgery yielded several widely spaced biopsies per primary tumor. Each patient presented with untreated, newly diagnosed non-small cell lung cancer and received curative surgery. Samples were obtained from newly diagnosed non-small cell lung cancer patients who were having surgery with curative intent. The CDR3 runs to 16 residues. Germline values: CDR1 LNHDA, CDR2 SQIVND (reference sequence). V was clipped by 7 bases and J by 0 bases, with 18 bases between them. This clonotype appeared a few times. Antigen: not known. Multiplex PCR (32 V and 13 J primers) was used to amplify the TCR beta CDR3. TCRdb used MiXCR to reprocess the multiplex PCR reads, holding one entry per CDR3 protein. The sample shows some 4,000 distinct CDR3 sequences, about 23% of them seen only once.

General observations from the study: Largely distinct from one individual patient to the next were the high-frequency T-cell receptor beta clonotypes. Local tumor mutational burden showed a correlation with local T-cell clonality that was moderate but significant (R about 0.34).

The sequence derives from a man aged 55 to 70 with non-small cell lung cancer. The chain couples TRBV19 to TRBJ1-2; D is unresolved. Sample: lung tumor tissue. CDR3 sequence: CASMVGGRNSNYGYTF. CDR3 in DNA: TGTGCCAGTATGGTTGGCGGGAGAAACTCTAACTATGGCTACACCTTC.